Sequencing of this T cell receptor beta chain was carried out in a study of blood T cells in healthy people across ages. Broader study findings: Diversity of TCR beta correlated strongly with naive T cell percentage.

This clonotype was observed many times. Its specificity is unknown. Combining a sample-barcoded 5' primer with a J-beta primer mix, a second PCR ran for roughly 6 to 11 cycles. In TCRdb, the 5' RACE reads were re-called with MiXCR into one record per CDR3 protein. The sample has around 1,500,000 distinct CDR3 sequences, under 30% seen once. Germline-derived CDR1 and CDR2 are MDHEN and SYDVKM. There are 14 residues in the CDR3. Trimming at V came to 6 bases and at J to 8 bases, leaving 5 bases not matched to a gene. The material sequenced was blood. The sequence was obtained from a woman aged 25 to 45 in good health. V and J are TRBV28 and TRBJ2-1; TRBD2 matches at 12 bases. The DNA for the CDR3 is TGTGCCAGCAGCCCGACTAGCGGGAGAGATGAGCAGTTCTTC. Its protein is CASSPTSGRDEQFF.